These 21 T cell receptor beta chains originate from one sample sequenced in a study of a mutant IDH1 vaccine in newly diagnosed glioma. Profiled with immunoSEQ multiplex PCR; TCRdb holds only in-frame clones, not every one. The sample holds about 40,000 clones, roughly nine tenths seen once. The time point was: week 5, during vaccination. Every vaccination contained 300 ug of the mutant IDH1 20-mer peptide and was paired with topical imiquimod. The antigens for these receptors are not known. The sequenced sample was PBMCs, obtained from a glioma patient whose treatment included an IDH1 peptide vaccine. These receptors all stem from a man aged 50 or older with glioma.

V usage is TRBV2 and J usage is TRBJ2-3, with D maybe TRBD1 (6 bases). Trimming left V 7 bases short and J 0 bases short, with 14 bases between. The CDR3 has 15 amino acids. Germline V gene sequence: CDR1 SNHLY, CDR2 FYNNEI. CDR3: CASKRVGQSTDTQYF. CDR3 nucleotide sequence: TGTGCCAGCAAGAGGGTCGGACAGAGCACAGATACGCAGTATTTT.

V usage is TRBV7-9 and J usage is TRBJ2-5; weak D call: TRBD1 (5 bases). The V gene lost 4 bases and the J gene lost 3 bases, with 18 bases spanning the gap. Looked up from germline, CDR1 is SEHNR and CDR2 is FQNEAQ (reference sequence). The CDR3 covers 16 residues. The DNA for the CDR3 is TGTGCCAGCAGCTCGCACCCGCGGACATGGAAAGAGACCCAGTACTTC. Translating gives CASSSHPRTWKETQYF.

The V gene is TRBV10-2, the J gene TRBJ2-7, with D hard to call. Trimming stripped 2 bases from V and 3 bases from J, with 5 bases between. In germline, CDR1 is WSHSY, CDR2 SAAADI. The CDR3 contains 12 residues. In nucleotides, the CDR3 is TGCGCCAGCAGTGAGACCTACTACGAGCAGTACTTC. As protein: CASSETYYEQYF.

The chain recombines TRBV19 with TRBJ1-5; no reliable D call. Germline values: CDR1 LNHDA, CDR2 SQIVND (reference sequence). V was clipped by 2 bases and J by 2 bases, with 13 bases between them. This CDR3 has 16 residues. CDR3 DNA: TGTGCCAGTAGTATAACTTGGCAAGGAGGCAATCAGCCCCAGCATTTT. Amino acid sequence: CASSITWQGGNQPQHF. Drawing the rest from reference TRBV19 and TRBJ1-5, the complete variable domain is DGGITQSPKYLFRKEGQNVTLSCEQNLNHDAMYWYRQDPGQGLRLIYYSQIVNDFQKGDIAEGYSVSREKKESFPLTVTSAQKNPTAFYLCASSITWQGGNQPQHFGDGTRLSIL.

The chain uses TRBV19 and TRBJ1-2, with TRBD1 matching 7 bases. With 6 bases clipped from V and 2 bases from J, the junction kept 0 bases outside the gene matches. CDR1 and CDR2 (germline): LNHDA, SQIVND (reference sequence). CDR3 length: 12 residues. The CDR3 bases are TGTGCCAGTAGACAGGGGAACTATGGCTACACCTTC. Residues: CASRQGNYGYTF.

V usage is TRBV6-5 and J usage is TRBJ2-2, with D uncertain. The CDR3 length is 15 residues. V shed 0 bases and J shed 6 bases, with 11 bases lying between them. Germline V gene lookup returns CDR1 MNHEY and CDR2 SVGAGI. This CDR3 reads CASSYSMRTSGELFF. For the CDR3, the DNA is TGTGCCAGCAGTTACTCGATGAGGACCTCCGGGGAGCTGTTTTTT.

V is TRBV4-3 and J is TRBJ1-6, with a weak D call TRBD1 (5 bases). The CDR3 loop spans 16 amino acids. Germline V gene data show CDR1 as LGHNA and CDR2 as YSLEER. V dropped 0 bases and J dropped 6 bases, with 12 bases sitting between them. The CDR3 DNA reads as TGCGCCAGCAGCCAAGACGGGGGACGGATTAATTCACCCCTCCACTTT. Translation gives CASSQDGGRINSPLHF.

The rearrangement links TRBV11-2 to TRBJ1-5; 7 bases align to TRBD1. V shed 5 bases, J shed 6 bases, and the junction held 10 bases outside the gene matches. CDR3 length equals 15 residues. Germline CDR1 and CDR2: SGHAT and FQNNGV. The CDR3 protein is CASSPTGSFSQPQHF. DNA for the CDR3: TGTGCCAGCAGCCCGACAGGGTCGTTTTCTCAGCCCCAGCATTTT.

This clone has a handful of counts. V is TRBV4-3 and J is TRBJ1-5; the D is unclear. Germline CDR1 LGHNA, CDR2 YSLEER. Trimming shortened V by 3 bases and J by 5 bases, and 8 bases separated the two germline ends. This CDR3 has 13 residues. CDR3 loop: CASSQYAHQPQHF. The CDR3 region has the DNA TGCGCCAGCAGCCAGTACGCTCATCAGCCCCAGCATTTT.

The chain has TRBV2 and TRBJ2-2; perhaps TRBD1 as D (6 bases). Germline values: CDR1 SNHLY, CDR2 FYNNEI. The CDR3 spans 12 residues. The germline V and J ends were trimmed by 9 bases and 6 bases, with 11 bases remaining between them. The CDR3 DNA reads as TGTGCCAGACAGGGTCGCTCCGGGGAGCTGTTTTTT. Translated, it gives CARQGRSGELFF.

V is TRBV30 and J is TRBJ1-5; 7 bases line up with TRBD1. CDR1 is GTSNPN and CDR2 is SVGIG in the germline V gene (reference sequence). The CDR3 runs to 16 residues. V gave up 2 bases and J gave up 3 bases; unmatched junction bases: 10. CDR3 bases: TGTGCCTGGAGTACAGGGGCGGGGGATATCAATCAGCCCCAGCATTTT. Translated: CAWSTGAGDINQPQHF.

This clone showed up just once. This CDR3 reads CAWTWGGTGELFF. DNA for the CDR3: TGTGCCTGGACTTGGGGGGGGACCGGGGAGCTGTTTTTT. The rearrangement links TRBV30 to TRBJ2-2, with 7 bases identical to TRBD2. V dropped 4 bases and J dropped 5; count of bases not matched to a gene: 4. The germline V gene has CDR1 GTSNPN and CDR2 SVGIG (reference sequence). CDR3 size: 13 residues.

V and J are TRBV7-2 and TRBJ2-2, with D perhaps matching TRBD1 or TRBD2 (5 bases each). Trimming took 7 bases from V and 1 from J, leaving 13 bases between them. The CDR3 is made up of 15 amino acids. From germline, CDR1 is SGHTA and CDR2 FQGNSA. The CDR3 loop reads CASTWGTGNTGELFF. CDR3 sequence (DNA): TGTGCCAGCACCTGGGGGACGGGGAACACCGGGGAGCTGTTTTTT. Filled out from reference TRBV7-2 and TRBJ2-2, the complete variable domain reads GAGVSQSPSNKVTEKGKDVELRCDPISGHTALYWYRQSLGQGLEFLIYFQGNSAPDKSGLPSDRFSAERTGGSVSTLTIQRTQQEDSAVYLCASTWGTGNTGELFFGEGSRLTVL.

V gene TRBV27 combines with J gene TRBJ1-2; D is ambiguous. The CDR3 has 15 amino acids. The V end was cut by 4 bases, the J end by 8 bases, with 20 bases between. Germline CDR1 MNHEY, CDR2 SMNVEV (reference sequence). The CDR3 region has the DNA TGTGCCAGCAGTTCGGAGGGAATACCGGCGGGAGGCTACACCTTC. This gives the protein CASSSEGIPAGGYTF.

The CDR3 here is CASRDRKMNTEAFF. CDR3 nucleotide sequence: TGTGCCAGCAGGGACAGAAAAATGAACACTGAAGCTTTCTTT. V and J are TRBV6-5 and TRBJ1-1; maybe TRBD1 (6 bases). Trimming took off 6 bases at V and 0 bases at J, with 11 bases between the two ends. The germline V gene has CDR1 MNHEY and CDR2 SVGAGI. The CDR3 totals 14 residues.

The rearrangement joins TRBV5-8 to TRBJ1-5; a weak D match, TRBD1 (5 bases). This CDR3 is 14 amino acids long. Germline V gene lookup returns CDR1 SGHTS and CDR2 YDEGEE. The ends were cut back, 4 bases at V and 6 bases at J, with 14 bases in the middle. The CDR3 protein is CASSTMGVSQPQHF. Written as DNA, the CDR3 is TGTGCCAGCAGCACAATGGGGGTGAGTCAGCCCCAGCATTTT.

Here the CDR3 reads CSVGAGKETQYF. In DNA, the CDR3 is TGCAGCGTTGGAGCGGGAAAAGAGACCCAGTACTTC. The chain has TRBV29-1 and TRBJ2-5, with TRBD2 identical over 7 bases. Germline CDR1 and CDR2: SQVTM and ANQGSEA. This CDR3 has 12 amino acids. The J segment lost 3 bases and the V segment lost 4 bases, leaving 2 bases of the junction unmatched. The full variable domain, in which reference TRBV29-1 and TRBJ2-5 provide the parts outside the CDR3, is SAVISQKPSRDICQRGTSLTIQCQVDSQVTMMFWYRQQPGQSLTLIATANQGSEATYESGFVIDKFPISRPNLTFSTLTVSNMSPEDSSIYLCSVGAGKETQYFGPGTRLLVL.

The genes are TRBV28 and TRBJ1-5; D unclear. This CDR3 region has 17 residues. Germline CDR1 MDHEN, CDR2 SYDVKM. V lost 7 bases, J lost 0 bases, and 19 bases lay in between. The CDR3 nucleotides read TGTGCCAGCAAAGCCTGGTGGATTACCAATAGCAATCAGCCCCAGCATTTT. This sequence encodes CASKAWWITNSNQPQHF.

The V gene is TRBV18, the J gene TRBJ2-4; maybe TRBD1 (5 bases). The CDR3 spans 13 residues. CDR1 is KGHSH, CDR2 LQKENI, per germline. V dropped 3 bases and J dropped 7 bases, with 10 bases sitting between them. The CDR3: CASSPEDTNIQYF. In DNA, the CDR3 is TGTGCCAGCTCACCCGAGGACACTAACATTCAGTACTTC.

This CDR3 reads CASRGGAGRGLDEQFF. CDR3 in DNA: TGTGCCAGTAGGGGAGGAGCCGGGAGAGGATTGGATGAGCAGTTCTTC. This chain joins TRBV19 and TRBJ2-1, with D possibly matching TRBD2 (6 bases). Germline CDR1 LNHDA, CDR2 SQIVND (reference sequence). Trimming cost V 6 bases and J 8 bases, with 23 bases left between them. The CDR3 extends over 16 amino acids.

This chain connects TRBV14 to TRBJ2-2, with unresolved D. CDR3 size: 13 residues. Trimming pared 2 bases from V and 4 bases from J, leaving 5 bases between. The germline V gene encodes CDR1 SGHDN and CDR2 FVKESK. CDR3 nucleotide sequence: TGTGCCAGCAGCCAAAGAGTCACCGGGGAGCTGTTTTTT. As protein: CASSQRVTGELFF.